The following is a T cell receptor (beta chain) sequence with its context. The antigen remains undetermined. Both iRepertoire HTBI primers and Arm-PCR of CDR3 regions were used to build the TCR beta libraries. TCRdb ran MiXCR on the multiplex PCR reads and lists one entry per CDR3 protein. Of 350,000 to 550,000 distinct CDR3 sequences listed, 13% to 15% are singletons. The CDR3 spans 16 residues. The germline V and J ends were trimmed by 0 bases and 6 bases, with 16 bases remaining between them. The germline V gene has CDR1 SGHRS and CDR2 YFSETQ. Time point defined: newly diagnosed GD, antithyroid drugs for less than 3 months. TCR sequences were obtained from RNA taken from PBMCs. This sample is part of a study of regulatory T cells in long-lasting Graves disease. For the study at large: Newly diagnosed Graves' patients had under 3 months of antithyroid drugs. Overall study findings and caveats: The study found persistent patients shared more public clonotypes (about 3,000) than new patients (just over 950). Favored gene segments in persistent disease were TRBV28, TRBJ1-2 and TRBJ2-5.

The same sample was also used in a study of T cells in Graves' hyperthyroidism and ophthalmopathy. That publication notes: Most clonotypes expanded in thyroid above 0.001 were likewise present in blood.

The clonotype was recovered from a woman in her 50s with Graves disease. This specimen consisted of peripheral blood mononuclear cells (PBMCs), obtained at new diagnosis, from a patient treated with antithyroid drugs. The chain uses TRBV5-1 and TRBJ2-1, with TRBD2 as a possible D gene (6 bases). DNA of the CDR3: TGCGCCAGCAGCTTGGTTGGGGGGACCTCGTCCAATGAGCAGTTCTTC. Its protein is CASSLVGGTSSNEQFF.